The following is a T cell receptor (beta chain) sequence with its context. Its matching antigen is unknown. RNA transcripts were the template for amplifying TCR beta CDR3 regions. Using the HTBI primer set, a first-round RT-PCR was run on the TCR CDR3. TCRdb called the multiplex PCR reads again in MiXCR, with one record for every CDR3 protein. The table shows about 590,000 distinct CDR3 sequences, with approximately 14% occurring only once. This specimen belongs to a study of T cells in Graves' hyperthyroidism and ophthalmopathy. Study overall: Peripheral blood was taken when the disease was first diagnosed, before any treatment began. Study observations and caveats: In validation, the model predicted ophthalmopathy. These predictions came a median about 6.5 months before onset.

CDR3 length: 16 residues. Germline V gene sequence: CDR1 SGHKS, CDR2 YYEKEE (reference sequence). After removal of 4 bases from V and 8 bases from J, the junction contained 12 bases not matched to a gene. Inclusion characteristics of ophthalmopathy patients comprised a Clinical Activity Score of at least 3, a NOSPECS grade of at least 4, and duration under 3 months. Diagnosis relied on clinical symptoms, serum thyroxine and TRAb, thyroid ultrasound and orbital computed tomography. This sequence originates from a woman under 30 with Graves' ophthalmopathy. The sample taken for sequencing was blood. The chain couples TRBV5-5 to TRBJ1-6, with 7 bases matching TRBD1. This CDR3 is CASSQAAQGDHSPLHF. The CDR3, as DNA: TGTGCCAGCAGCCAAGCGGCCCAGGGGGATCATTCACCCCTCCACTTT.